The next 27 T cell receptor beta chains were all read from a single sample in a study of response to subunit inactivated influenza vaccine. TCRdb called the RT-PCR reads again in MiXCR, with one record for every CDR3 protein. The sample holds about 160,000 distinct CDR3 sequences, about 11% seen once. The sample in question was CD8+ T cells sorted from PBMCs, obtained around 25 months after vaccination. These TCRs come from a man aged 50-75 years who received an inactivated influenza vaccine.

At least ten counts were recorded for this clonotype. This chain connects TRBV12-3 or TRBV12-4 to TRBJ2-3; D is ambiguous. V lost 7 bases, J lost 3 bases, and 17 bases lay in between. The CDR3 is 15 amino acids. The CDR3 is CASTPDGYGTDTQYF. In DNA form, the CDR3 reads TGTGCCAGCACCCCGGACGGGTATGGGACAGATACGCAGTATTTT.

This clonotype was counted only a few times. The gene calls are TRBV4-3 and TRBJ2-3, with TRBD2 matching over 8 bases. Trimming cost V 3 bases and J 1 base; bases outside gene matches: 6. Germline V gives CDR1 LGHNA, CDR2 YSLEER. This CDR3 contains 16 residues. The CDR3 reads CASSHPTSGRTDTQYF. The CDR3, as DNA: TGCGCCAGCAGCCACCCCACTAGCGGCCGCACAGATACGCAGTATTTT.

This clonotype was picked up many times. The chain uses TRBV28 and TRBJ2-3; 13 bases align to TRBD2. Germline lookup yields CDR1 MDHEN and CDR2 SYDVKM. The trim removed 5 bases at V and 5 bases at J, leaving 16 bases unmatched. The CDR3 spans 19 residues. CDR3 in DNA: TGTGCCAGCAGTAAATATCTCTCGTGGACTAGCGGGGGCGGAGATACGCAGTATTTT. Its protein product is CASSKYLSWTSGGGDTQYF.

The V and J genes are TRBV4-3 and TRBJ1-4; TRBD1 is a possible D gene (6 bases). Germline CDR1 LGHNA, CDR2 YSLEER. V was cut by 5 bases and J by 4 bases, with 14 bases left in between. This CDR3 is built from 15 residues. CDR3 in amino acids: CASSRGTALNEKLFF. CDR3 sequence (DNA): TGCGCCAGCAGCAGGGGGACGGCCCTTAATGAAAAACTGTTTTTT.

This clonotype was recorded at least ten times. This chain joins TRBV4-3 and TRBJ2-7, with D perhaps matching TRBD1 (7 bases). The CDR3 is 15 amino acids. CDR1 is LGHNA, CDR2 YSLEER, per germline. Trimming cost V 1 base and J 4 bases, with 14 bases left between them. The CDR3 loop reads CASSQGQGGQYEQYF. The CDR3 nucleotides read TGCGCCAGCAGCCAAGGGCAGGGGGGACAGTACGAGCAGTACTTC.

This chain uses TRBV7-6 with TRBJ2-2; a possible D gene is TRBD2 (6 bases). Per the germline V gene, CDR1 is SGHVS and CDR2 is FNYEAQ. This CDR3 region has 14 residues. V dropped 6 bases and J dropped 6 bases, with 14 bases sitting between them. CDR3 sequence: CASSLIGGSGELFF. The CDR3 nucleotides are TGTGCCAGCAGTTTAATCGGGGGTTCCGGGGAGCTGTTTTTT.

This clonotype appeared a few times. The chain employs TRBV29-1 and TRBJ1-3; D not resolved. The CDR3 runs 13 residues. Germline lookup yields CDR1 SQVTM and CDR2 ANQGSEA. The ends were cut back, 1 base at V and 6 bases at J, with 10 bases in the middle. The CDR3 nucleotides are TGCAGCGTTGAAGTGCGGGTAGCAAACACCATATATTTT. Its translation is CSVEVRVANTIYF.

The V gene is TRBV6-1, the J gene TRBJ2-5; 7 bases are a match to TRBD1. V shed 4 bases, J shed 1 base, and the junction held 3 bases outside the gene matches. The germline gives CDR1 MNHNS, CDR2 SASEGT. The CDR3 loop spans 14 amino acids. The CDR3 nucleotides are TGTGCCAGCAGTGCGGGGACAGCCCAAGAGACCCAGTACTTC. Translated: CASSAGTAQETQYF.

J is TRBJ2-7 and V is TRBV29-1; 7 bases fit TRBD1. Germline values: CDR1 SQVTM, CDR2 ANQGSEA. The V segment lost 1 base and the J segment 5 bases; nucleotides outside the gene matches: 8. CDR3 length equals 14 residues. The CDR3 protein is CSVEGDSMSNEQYF. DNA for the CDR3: TGCAGCGTTGAAGGGGACAGCATGTCCAACGAGCAGTACTTC.

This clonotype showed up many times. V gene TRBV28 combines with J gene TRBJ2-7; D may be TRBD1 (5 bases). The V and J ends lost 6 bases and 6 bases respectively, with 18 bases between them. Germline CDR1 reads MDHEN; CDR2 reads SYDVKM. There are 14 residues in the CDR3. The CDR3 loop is CASRLVAGSGEQYF. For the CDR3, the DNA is TGTGCCAGCAGGCTAGTGGCAGGGTCAGGCGAGCAGTACTTC. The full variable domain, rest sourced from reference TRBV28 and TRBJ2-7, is DVKVTQSSRYLVKRTGEKVFLECVQDMDHENMFWYRQDPGLGLRLIYFSYDVKMKEKGDIPEGYSVSREKKERFSLILESASTNQTSMYLCASRLVAGSGEQYFGPGTRLTVT.

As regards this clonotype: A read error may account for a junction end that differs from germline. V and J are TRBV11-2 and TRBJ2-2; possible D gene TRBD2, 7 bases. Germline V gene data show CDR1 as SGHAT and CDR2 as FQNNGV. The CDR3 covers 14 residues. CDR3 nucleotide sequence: TGTGCCAGCAGCTTAGTGGGGGGGCCCGGTGAGCTGTTTTTT. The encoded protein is CASSLVGGPGELFF.

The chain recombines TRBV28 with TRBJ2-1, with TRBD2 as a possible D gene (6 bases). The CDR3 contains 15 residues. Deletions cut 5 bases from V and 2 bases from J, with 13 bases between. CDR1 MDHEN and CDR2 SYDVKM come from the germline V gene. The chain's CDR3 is CASSLTGRAYNEQFF. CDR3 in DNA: TGTGCCAGCAGTCTCACCGGGAGAGCCTACAATGAGCAGTTCTTC.

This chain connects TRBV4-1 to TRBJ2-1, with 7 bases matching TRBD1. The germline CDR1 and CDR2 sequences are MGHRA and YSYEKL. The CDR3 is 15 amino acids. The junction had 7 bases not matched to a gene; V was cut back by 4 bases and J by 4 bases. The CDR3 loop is CASSLRGQNYNEQFF. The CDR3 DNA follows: TGCGCCAGCAGCCTGAGGGGACAGAATTACAATGAGCAGTTCTTC.

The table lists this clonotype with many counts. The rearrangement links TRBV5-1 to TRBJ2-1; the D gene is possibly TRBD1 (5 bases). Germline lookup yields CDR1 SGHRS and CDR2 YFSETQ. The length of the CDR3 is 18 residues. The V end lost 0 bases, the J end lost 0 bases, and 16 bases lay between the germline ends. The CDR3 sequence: CASSLAFGQLSSYNEQFF. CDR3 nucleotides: TGCGCCAGCAGCTTGGCGTTCGGACAACTAAGCTCCTACAATGAGCAGTTCTTC.

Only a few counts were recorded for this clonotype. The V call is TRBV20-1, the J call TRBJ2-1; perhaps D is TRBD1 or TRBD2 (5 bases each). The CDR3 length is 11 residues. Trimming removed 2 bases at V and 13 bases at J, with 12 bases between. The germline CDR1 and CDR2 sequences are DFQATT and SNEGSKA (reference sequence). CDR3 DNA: TGCAGTGCTAGACCCCCCAGGGACCAGTTCTTC. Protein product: CSARPPRDQFF.

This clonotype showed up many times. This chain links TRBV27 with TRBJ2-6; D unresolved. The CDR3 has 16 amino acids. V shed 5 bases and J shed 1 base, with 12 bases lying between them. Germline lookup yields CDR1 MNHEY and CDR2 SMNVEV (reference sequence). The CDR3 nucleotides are TGTGCCAGCAGTCTAACCGTGGGGTCTGGGGCCAACGTCCTGACTTTC. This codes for CASSLTVGSGANVLTF. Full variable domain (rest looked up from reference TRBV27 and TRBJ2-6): EAQVTQNPRYLITVTGKKLTVTCSQNMNHEYMSWYRQDPGLGLRQIYYSMNVEVTDKGDVPEGYKVSRKEKRNFPLILESPSPNQTSLYFCASSLTVGSGANVLTFGAGSRLTVL.

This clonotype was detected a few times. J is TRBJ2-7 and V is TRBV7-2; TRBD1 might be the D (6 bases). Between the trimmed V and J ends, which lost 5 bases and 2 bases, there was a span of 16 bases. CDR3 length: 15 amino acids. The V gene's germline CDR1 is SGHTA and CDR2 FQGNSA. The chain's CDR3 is CASSLLGTTTYEQYF. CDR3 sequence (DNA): TGTGCCAGCAGCCTTCTCGGGACAACAACCTACGAGCAGTACTTC.

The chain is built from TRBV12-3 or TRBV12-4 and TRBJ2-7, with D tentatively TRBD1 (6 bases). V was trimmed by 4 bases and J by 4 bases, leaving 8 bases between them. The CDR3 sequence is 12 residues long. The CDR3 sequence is CASSYGQYEQYF. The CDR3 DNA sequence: TGTGCCAGCAGTTACGGACAGTACGAGCAGTACTTC.

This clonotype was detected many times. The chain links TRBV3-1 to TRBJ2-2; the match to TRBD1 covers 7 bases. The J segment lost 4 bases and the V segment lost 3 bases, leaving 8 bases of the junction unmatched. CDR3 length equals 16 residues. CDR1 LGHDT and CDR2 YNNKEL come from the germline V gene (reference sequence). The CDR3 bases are TGTGCCAGCAGCCACCTTAGGGGGCTGGGCACCGGGGAGCTGTTTTTT. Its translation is CASSHLRGLGTGELFF.

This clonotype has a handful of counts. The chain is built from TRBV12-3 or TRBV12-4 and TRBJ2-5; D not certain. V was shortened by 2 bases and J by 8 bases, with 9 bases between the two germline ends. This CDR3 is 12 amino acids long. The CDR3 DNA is TGTGCCAGCAGTTTACAAGCGAGCACCCAGTACTTC. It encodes CASSLQASTQYF.

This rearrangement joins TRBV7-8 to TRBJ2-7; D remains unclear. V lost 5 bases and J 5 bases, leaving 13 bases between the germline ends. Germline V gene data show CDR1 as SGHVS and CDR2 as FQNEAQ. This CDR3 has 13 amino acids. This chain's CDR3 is CASSASYSHEQYF. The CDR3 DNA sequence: TGTGCCAGCAGCGCCTCATACAGCCACGAGCAGTACTTC.

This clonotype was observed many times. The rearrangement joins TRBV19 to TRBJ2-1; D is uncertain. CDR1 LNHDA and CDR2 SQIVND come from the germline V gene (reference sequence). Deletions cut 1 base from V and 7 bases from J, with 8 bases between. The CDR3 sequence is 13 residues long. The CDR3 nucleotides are TGTGCCAGTAGTATAGGGGTCCTTAATGAGCAGTTCTTC. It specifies CASSIGVLNEQFF.

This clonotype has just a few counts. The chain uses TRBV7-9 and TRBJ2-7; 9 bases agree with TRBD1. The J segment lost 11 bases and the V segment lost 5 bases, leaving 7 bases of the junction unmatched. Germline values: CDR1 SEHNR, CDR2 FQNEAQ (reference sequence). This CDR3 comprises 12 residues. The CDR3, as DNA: TGTGCCAGCAGCGGACCGGACAGGGGAGAGTACTTC. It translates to CASSGPDRGEYF.

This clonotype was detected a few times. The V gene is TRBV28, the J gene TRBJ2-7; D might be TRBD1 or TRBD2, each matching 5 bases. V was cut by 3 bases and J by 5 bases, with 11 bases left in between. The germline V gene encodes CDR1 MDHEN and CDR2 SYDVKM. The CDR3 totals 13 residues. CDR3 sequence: CASSFSGHDEQYF. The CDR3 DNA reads TGTGCCAGCAGTTTTTCGGGGCATGACGAGCAGTACTTC.

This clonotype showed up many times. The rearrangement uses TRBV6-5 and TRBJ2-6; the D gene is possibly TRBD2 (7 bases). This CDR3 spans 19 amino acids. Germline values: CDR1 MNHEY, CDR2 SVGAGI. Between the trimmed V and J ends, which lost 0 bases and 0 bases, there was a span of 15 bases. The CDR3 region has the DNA TGTGCCAGCAGTTACTCTTACGCGGGGGCCTACTCTGGGGCCAACGTCCTGACTTTC. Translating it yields CASSYSYAGAYSGANVLTF.

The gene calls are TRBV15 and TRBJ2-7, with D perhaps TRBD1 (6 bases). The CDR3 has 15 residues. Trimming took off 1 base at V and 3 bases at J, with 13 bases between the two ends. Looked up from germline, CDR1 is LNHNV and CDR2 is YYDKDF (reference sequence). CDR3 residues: CATSRGKGVVYEQYF. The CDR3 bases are TGTGCCACCAGCAGAGGAAAGGGGGTTGTCTACGAGCAGTACTTC.

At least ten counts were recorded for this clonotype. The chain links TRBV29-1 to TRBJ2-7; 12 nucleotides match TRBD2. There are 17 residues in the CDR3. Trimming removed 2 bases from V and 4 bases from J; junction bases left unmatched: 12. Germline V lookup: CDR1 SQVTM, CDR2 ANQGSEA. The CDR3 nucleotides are TGCAGCGTTGAATGGGCTAGCGGGAGGGCCGGTTTGTACGAGCAGTACTTC. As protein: CSVEWASGRAGLYEQYF.